These 31 T cell receptor beta chains came from one sample sequenced in a study of blood T cell repertoires in COVID-19. Some clones are missing from TCRdb's copy, which holds only in-frame ones; the method was immunoSEQ multiplex PCR. The sample consists of 130,000 to 150,000 clones, about 86% of them appearing once. The sample was peripheral blood. The receptors stem from a human donor in a cohort sampled during active COVID-19.

The J gene is TRBJ2-7, the V gene TRBV6-5; TRBD1 agrees at 10 bases. Per germline, CDR1 MNHEY and CDR2 SVGAGI. Trimming removed 1 base from V and 3 bases from J; junction bases left unmatched: 3. CDR3 size: 15 residues. The CDR3 sequence: CASSYWGQGYYEQYF. The CDR3 coding sequence is TGTGCCAGCAGTTACTGGGGACAGGGGTACTACGAGCAGTACTTC.

The rearrangement joins TRBV7-9 to TRBJ2-1; 7 bases fit TRBD2. Germline V CDR1 and CDR2: SEHNR, FQNEAQ (reference sequence). The trim removed 3 bases at V and 4 bases at J, leaving 6 bases unmatched. This CDR3 spans 15 amino acids. The CDR3 region has the DNA TGTGCCAGCAGCTTCGGCGGGAGTGGGTACAATGAGCAGTTCTTC. Residues: CASSFGGSGYNEQFF.

V gene TRBV4-2 combines with J gene TRBJ2-5; 9 nucleotides match TRBD2. Germline CDR1 is LGHNA and CDR2 is YNFKEQ. V lost 0 bases, J lost 5 bases, and 7 bases stayed unmatched. The CDR3 extends over 16 amino acids. The CDR3 spells CASSQDRGLARETQYF. The CDR3, as DNA: TGTGCCAGCAGCCAAGACAGAGGACTAGCGAGGGAGACCCAGTACTTC.

The chain is built from TRBV9 and TRBJ1-4; 10 bases align to TRBD1. The V gene end was trimmed by 0 bases and the J gene end by 7 bases; junction bases not matched to a gene: 6. Per the germline V gene, CDR1 is SGDLS and CDR2 is YYNGEE. The CDR3 contains 16 residues. The CDR3 loop reads CASSVATGGLSEKLFF. The DNA of the CDR3 is TGTGCCAGCAGCGTAGCGACAGGGGGCTTGAGTGAAAAACTGTTTTTT.

J is TRBJ2-7 and V is TRBV10-1, with 7 positions matching TRBD1. V lost 8 bases to trimming and J lost 2 bases; unmatched junction nucleotides: 3. From germline, CDR1 is WNHNN and CDR2 SYGVQD (reference sequence). The length of the CDR3 is 12 residues. The CDR3 DNA is TGCGCCAGCGGGACAGTCCCCTACGAGCAGTACTTC. Amino acids: CASGTVPYEQYF.

J is TRBJ2-1 and V is TRBV10-3; 9 nucleotides agree with TRBD2. From germline, CDR1 is ENHRY and CDR2 SYGVKD. Trimming removed 8 bases from V and 4 bases from J; junction bases left unmatched: 3. This CDR3 spans 13 amino acids. The CDR3 region has the DNA TGTGCCATCGCGACTAGCGGATACAATGAGCAGTTCTTC. Translating gives CAIATSGYNEQFF.

V gene TRBV7-3 combines with J gene TRBJ2-3, with 12 bases aligning to TRBD2. With 4 bases clipped from V and 4 bases from J, the junction kept 9 bases outside the gene matches. This CDR3 has 17 residues. CDR1 and CDR2 (germline): SGHTA, FQGTGA. The CDR3 DNA reads TGTGCCAGCAGCTCAGGACTAGCGGGAACAGGTGCAGATACGCAGTATTTT. Translated: CASSSGLAGTGADTQYF.

The chain joins TRBV6-5 to TRBJ2-7; TRBD1 might be the D (6 bases). The germline gives CDR1 MNHEY, CDR2 SVGAGI. The CDR3 is made up of 11 amino acids. The ends were cut back, 7 bases at V and 5 bases at J, with 9 bases in the middle. In nucleotides, the CDR3 is TGTGCCAGCACCAGGGGCCACGAGCAGTACTTC. Its translation is CASTRGHEQYF.

The V call is TRBV21-1, the J call TRBJ1-3; TRBD1 is the table's D call, not checked against the DNA. TRBV21-1 is reported as a pseudogene. The CDR3 has 18 amino acids. Here the CDR3 DNA reads TGTGCCAGCAGCAAAGCTCTTTCCGGACAGCCCTCTGGAAACACCATATATTTT. Amino acid sequence: CASSKALSGQPSGNTIYF.

A few counts support this clone. The gene calls are TRBV7-8 and TRBJ2-2, with D maybe TRBD1 (6 bases). CDR1 is SGHVS, CDR2 FQNEAQ, per germline. Deletions cut 3 bases from V and 5 bases from J, with 7 bases between. The CDR3 consists of 13 residues. The CDR3 sequence is CASSLGATGELFF. CDR3 nucleotide sequence: TGTGCCAGCAGCTTGGGGGCAACCGGGGAGCTGTTTTTT.

The chain uses TRBV27 and TRBJ2-7; 8 nucleotides align to TRBD1. This CDR3 contains 16 residues. In germline, CDR1 is MNHEY, CDR2 SMNVEV (reference sequence). The J segment lost 5 bases and the V segment lost 6 bases, leaving 15 bases of the junction unmatched. The CDR3 reads CASSNLPGQGGHEQYF. The CDR3 bases are TGTGCCAGCAGCAATCTCCCCGGACAGGGTGGCCACGAGCAGTACTTC.

The rearrangement joins TRBV7-9 to TRBJ1-4; maybe TRBD1 (6 bases). Germline lookup yields CDR1 SEHNR and CDR2 FQNEAQ (reference sequence). Trimming removed 2 bases from V and 2 bases from J, with 6 bases in between. The CDR3 consists of 14 residues. The CDR3 reads CASSLTGTNEKLFF. CDR3 DNA sequence: TGTGCCAGCAGCTTAACAGGGACTAATGAAAAACTGTTTTTT.

This clone was seen ten or more times. The V gene is TRBV5-1, the J gene TRBJ2-2, with D perhaps TRBD1 (6 bases). This CDR3 comprises 15 residues. The germline V and J ends were trimmed by 3 bases and 0 bases, with 9 bases remaining between them. Germline CDR1 SGHRS, CDR2 YFSETQ. The CDR3 sequence: CASSWGTSNTGELFF. The CDR3 bases are TGCGCCAGCAGCTGGGGGACATCGAACACCGGGGAGCTGTTTTTT.

The chain uses TRBV7-6 and TRBJ2-2; possibly TRBD1 for D (7 bases). The length of the CDR3 is 15 residues. The V gene's germline CDR1 is SGHVS and CDR2 FNYEAQ. The V and J ends lost 5 bases and 6 bases respectively, with 16 bases between them. The CDR3 loop reads CASSLAGGSAGELFF. The CDR3 DNA follows: TGTGCCAGCAGCCTTGCAGGGGGGTCTGCCGGGGAGCTGTTTTTT.

In this sample, this clone turned up a few times. This chain connects TRBV2 to TRBJ2-7, with D possibly TRBD2 on 7 matching bases. V shed 6 bases and J shed 3 bases, with 15 bases lying between them. Germline V lookup: CDR1 SNHLY, CDR2 FYNNEI. This CDR3 has 14 residues. The CDR3 sequence: CASRGGGDYYEQYF. The CDR3 bases are TGTGCCAGCAGGGGGGGCGGGGACTACTACGAGCAGTACTTC.

The V gene is TRBV7-7, the J gene TRBJ2-3, with 15 bases fitting TRBD2. Germline V lookup: CDR1 SSHAT, CDR2 FNYEAQ (reference sequence). Trimming cost V 5 bases and J 5 bases; bases outside gene matches: 5. The CDR3 extends over 16 amino acids. Here the CDR3 DNA reads TGTGCCAGCAGCCCGGGACTAGCGGGGGGAGGAGATACGCAGTATTTT. Its translation is CASSPGLAGGGDTQYF.

The DNA for the CDR3 is TGTGCCAGCAGTTCCCGGCCCGGACAGGGGTTATATCAGCCCCAGCATTTT. This encodes CASSSRPGQGLYQPQHF. The V call is TRBV28, the J call TRBJ1-5; 9 bases line up with TRBD1. This CDR3 comprises 17 residues. CDR1 is MDHEN and CDR2 is SYDVKM in the germline V gene. Trimming removed 4 bases from V and 5 bases from J; junction bases left unmatched: 12.

A few counts support this clone. This chain connects TRBV21-1 to TRBJ2-7; the table's D gene call, TRBD1, was not cross checked with the DNA. TRBV21-1 is termed a pseudogene. The CDR3 totals 15 residues. The CDR3 loop is CASSRGTGNHQEQYF. The CDR3, as DNA: TGTGCCAGCAGCAGGGGGACAGGCAACCACCAAGAGCAGTACTTC.

The rearrangement links TRBV27 to TRBJ1-4, with D uncertain. Trimming removed 4 bases at V and 0 bases at J, with 12 bases between. Per germline, CDR1 MNHEY and CDR2 SMNVEV (reference sequence). The CDR3 is made up of 16 amino acids. The CDR3: CASSSNLGATNEKLFF. CDR3 sequence (DNA): TGTGCCAGCAGTTCTAACCTAGGAGCAACTAATGAAAAACTGTTTTTT.

The chain carries TRBV6-1 and TRBJ1-5, with TRBD1 matching 7 bases. This CDR3 has 13 amino acids. The germline V gene encodes CDR1 MNHNS and CDR2 SASEGT. V gave up 3 bases and J gave up 5 bases; unmatched junction bases: 1. The CDR3 sequence: CASSDQGDQPQHF. The CDR3 nucleotides are TGTGCCAGCAGTGACCAGGGGGATCAGCCCCAGCATTTT.

The rearrangement uses TRBV5-1 and TRBJ2-7; perhaps TRBD2 as D (6 bases). V was cut by 2 bases and J by 9 bases, with 18 bases left in between. The germline CDR1 and CDR2 sequences are SGHRS and YFSETQ. The CDR3 has 14 amino acids. For the CDR3, the DNA is TGCGCCAGCAGCTTAAACACCGGGGCCGGGGGGCAGTACTTC. Amino acid sequence: CASSLNTGAGGQYF.

The V gene is TRBV5-4, the J gene TRBJ2-7; tentatively, D is TRBD1 (6 bases). The CDR3 is made up of 14 amino acids. The V and J ends lost 4 bases and 7 bases respectively, with 18 bases between them. In germline, CDR1 is SGHNT, CDR2 YYREEE (reference sequence). CDR3 DNA sequence: TGTGCCAGCAGCCCCGACAGGTCCTCGGGGGAGCAGTACTTC. Encoded protein: CASSPDRSSGEQYF.

This chain joins TRBV7-2 and TRBJ2-7, with no clear D. The CDR3 has 15 residues. Between the trimmed V and J ends, which lost 1 base and 0 bases, there was a span of 10 bases. The germline V gene has CDR1 SGHTA and CDR2 FQGNSA. The CDR3 reads CASSLGVESSYEQYF. The CDR3 DNA sequence: TGTGCCAGCAGCTTAGGTGTGGAGAGCTCCTACGAGCAGTACTTC. The full variable domain, in which reference TRBV7-2 and TRBJ2-7 provide the parts outside the CDR3, is GAGVSQSPSNKVTEKGKDVELRCDPISGHTALYWYRQSLGQGLEFLIYFQGNSAPDKSGLPSDRFSAERTGGSVSTLTIQRTQQEDSAVYLCASSLGVESSYEQYFGPGTRLTVT.

The chain uses TRBV28 and TRBJ2-2, with TRBD1 matching 10 bases. Per germline, CDR1 MDHEN and CDR2 SYDVKM. J gave up 8 bases and V 1 base, and 7 bases lay outside the gene matches. The CDR3 has 16 residues. CDR3 bases: TGTGCCAGCAGTTTATCAGGGACAGGGGTCGCTGGGGAGCTGTTTTTT. Translated: CASSLSGTGVAGELFF.

The chain recombines TRBV7-7 with TRBJ2-7; D may be TRBD1 (8 bases). Germline-derived CDR1 and CDR2 are SSHAT and FNYEAQ (reference sequence). Trimming took off 1 base at V and 2 bases at J, with 12 bases between the two ends. This CDR3 is 15 amino acids long. The CDR3 DNA is TGTGCCAGCAGCTTAGGTACAGGGGGGGCCTACGAGCAGTACTTC. The encoded protein is CASSLGTGGAYEQYF.

Worth noting for this clone: Other DNA sequences of this sample code for an identical CDR3. This sequence joins TRBV28 and TRBJ2-7, with TRBD1 as a possible D gene (6 bases). The ends were cut back, 5 bases at V and 3 bases at J, with 8 bases in the middle. There are 12 residues in the CDR3. From germline, CDR1 is MDHEN and CDR2 SYDVKM. CDR3 nucleotide sequence: TGTGCCAGCAGTCAACAGGGCTACGAGCAGTACTTC. The encoded protein is CASSQQGYEQYF.

This chain connects TRBV7-9 to TRBJ2-7, with 11 nucleotides matching TRBD2. Per the germline V gene, CDR1 is SEHNR and CDR2 is FQNEAQ (reference sequence). The J segment lost 7 bases and the V segment lost 5 bases, leaving 10 bases of the junction unmatched. This CDR3 is built from 15 residues. The CDR3 here is CASSQGWRLAGEQYF. The CDR3 DNA follows: TGTGCCAGCAGCCAGGGGTGGAGACTAGCGGGAGAGCAGTACTTC.

The genes are TRBV19 and TRBJ2-5, with D possibly TRBD1 on 5 matching bases. The V and J ends lost 2 bases and 6 bases respectively, with 22 bases between them. CDR3 length equals 17 residues. Germline CDR1 LNHDA, CDR2 SQIVND (reference sequence). CDR3 nucleotide sequence: TGTGCCAGTAGTATATGGCCCCCCCGCGACAGCGCAAAGACCCAGTACTTC. It is translated as CASSIWPPRDSAKTQYF. Drawing the rest from reference TRBV19 and TRBJ2-5, the complete variable domain is DGGITQSPKYLFRKEGQNVTLSCEQNLNHDAMYWYRQDPGQGLRLIYYSQIVNDFQKGDIAEGYSVSREKKESFPLTVTSAQKNPTAFYLCASSIWPPRDSAKTQYFGPGTRLLVL.

The chain employs TRBV5-6 and TRBJ2-7; D possibly corresponds to TRBD2 (6 bases). CDR1 is SGHDT and CDR2 is YYEEEE in the germline V gene. CDR3 length: 15 residues. V lost 0 bases, J lost 4 bases, and 14 bases lay in between. The DNA of the CDR3 is TGTGCCAGCAGCTTGGACGGACTAATGGGTTACGAGCAGTACTTC. This translates into CASSLDGLMGYEQYF.

This sequence joins TRBV19 and TRBJ1-1, with 8 bases aligning to TRBD1. Germline trimming cut 5 bases from V and 4 bases from J; bases unmatched to any gene: 6. The CDR3 is made up of 14 amino acids. The V gene's germline CDR1 is LNHDA and CDR2 SQIVND (reference sequence). The CDR3 spells CASSVQGGTTEAFF. The CDR3 coding sequence is TGTGCCAGTAGTGTACAGGGGGGGACCACTGAAGCTTTCTTT.

This clone was detected once. The chain joins TRBV28 to TRBJ2-7, with TRBD2 identical over 13 bases. CDR1 and CDR2 from the germline V gene are MDHEN and SYDVKM. The CDR3 is made up of 16 amino acids. V was pared by 7 bases and J by 3 bases, with 9 bases of the junction left unmatched. CDR3 DNA sequence: TGTGCCAGCATCGGGACTAGCGGGACATTTCGCTACGAGCAGTACTTC. Translation: CASIGTSGTFRYEQYF.